Listed here is a single T cell receptor (beta chain). With a J-beta primer mix and a sample-barcoded 5' primer, a second PCR ran about 7 to 12 cycles. The authors tagged each cDNA molecule using a template-switch adaptor with 12 random nucleotides. One entry per CDR3 protein, called by TCRdb with MiXCR from the 5' RACE reads. The table includes over 700,000 distinct CDR3 sequences, roughly 25% detected once. This CDR3 contains 14 residues. Per the germline V gene, CDR1 is MNHNY and CDR2 is SVGAGI (reference sequence). V was clipped by 8 bases and J by 5 bases; unmatched bases: 9. This sample is drawn from a study of blood T cells in healthy people across ages. This sample also appeared in a second study, on T cells of mothers and their children. As reported in that work: Per mother, over 9 million TCR beta CDR3 reads were obtained; per child, about 3 million.

This clonotype originated in a boy younger than 18 in good health. Material for sequencing was blood. V and J are TRBV6-6 and TRBJ2-5; 9 nucleotides agree with TRBD2. Here the CDR3 DNA reads TGTGCCAGCTTTTTTGCGGGAGGGATGGAGACCCAGTACTTC. Amino acids: CASFFAGGMETQYF.